The clone carrying this TCR beta chain was seen only a few times. This specimen comes from a study of cytomegalovirus exposure and HLA in healthy donors. Both 60 Vbeta primers and 13 Jbeta primers went into the PCR. Some clones are missing from TCRdb's copy, which holds only in-frame ones; the method was immunoSEQ multiplex PCR. The sample includes around 180,000 clones, less than 85% of them seen just once. The clonotype comes from a man aged 18 to 30 in good health and CMV-seronegative. Sequencing was performed on PBMCs.

In DNA form, the CDR3 reads TGTGCCAGCAGCGTGGTTCCCACCCAGGGTCCCTACAATGAGCAGTTCTTC. Translation: CASSVVPTQGPYNEQFF. V is TRBV5-4 and J is TRBJ2-1; D may be TRBD1 (5 bases). This CDR3 spans 17 amino acids. V was pared by 4 bases and J by 2 bases, with 19 bases between. Germline assignment: CDR1 SGHNT and CDR2 YYREEE (reference sequence).